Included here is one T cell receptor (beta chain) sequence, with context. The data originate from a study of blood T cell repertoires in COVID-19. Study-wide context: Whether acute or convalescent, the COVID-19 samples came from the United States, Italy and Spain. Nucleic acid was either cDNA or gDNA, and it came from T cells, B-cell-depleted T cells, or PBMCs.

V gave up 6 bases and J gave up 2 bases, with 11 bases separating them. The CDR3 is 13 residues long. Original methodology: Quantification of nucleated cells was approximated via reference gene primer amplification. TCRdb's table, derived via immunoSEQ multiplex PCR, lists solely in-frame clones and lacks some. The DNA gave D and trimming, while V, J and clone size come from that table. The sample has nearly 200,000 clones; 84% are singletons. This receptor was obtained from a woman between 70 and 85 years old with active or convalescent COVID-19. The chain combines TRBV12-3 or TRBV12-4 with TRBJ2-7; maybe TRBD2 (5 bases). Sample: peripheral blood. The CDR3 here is CASRLGSAYEQYF. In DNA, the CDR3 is TGTGCCAGCAGACTAGGGAGTGCCTACGAGCAGTACTTC.